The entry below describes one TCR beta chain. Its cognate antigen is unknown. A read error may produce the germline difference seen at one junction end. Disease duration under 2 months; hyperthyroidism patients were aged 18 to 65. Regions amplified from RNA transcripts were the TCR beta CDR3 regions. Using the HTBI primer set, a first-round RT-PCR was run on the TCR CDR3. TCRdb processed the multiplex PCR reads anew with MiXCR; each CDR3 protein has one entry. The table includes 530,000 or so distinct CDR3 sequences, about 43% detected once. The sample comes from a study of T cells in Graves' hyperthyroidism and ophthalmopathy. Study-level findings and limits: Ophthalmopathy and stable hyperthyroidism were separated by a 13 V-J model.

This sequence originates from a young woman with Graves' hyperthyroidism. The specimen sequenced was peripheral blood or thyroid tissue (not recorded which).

CDR3 nucleotide sequence: TGTGCCGGCAGCTTACCCGGGACAGGCTCCTACGAGCAGTACTTC. Protein: CAGSLPGTGSYEQYF. The V and J genes are TRBV7-6 and TRBJ2-7; 8 nucleotides align to TRBD1. The CDR3 contains 15 residues. CDR1 is SGHVS, CDR2 FNYEAQ, per germline.